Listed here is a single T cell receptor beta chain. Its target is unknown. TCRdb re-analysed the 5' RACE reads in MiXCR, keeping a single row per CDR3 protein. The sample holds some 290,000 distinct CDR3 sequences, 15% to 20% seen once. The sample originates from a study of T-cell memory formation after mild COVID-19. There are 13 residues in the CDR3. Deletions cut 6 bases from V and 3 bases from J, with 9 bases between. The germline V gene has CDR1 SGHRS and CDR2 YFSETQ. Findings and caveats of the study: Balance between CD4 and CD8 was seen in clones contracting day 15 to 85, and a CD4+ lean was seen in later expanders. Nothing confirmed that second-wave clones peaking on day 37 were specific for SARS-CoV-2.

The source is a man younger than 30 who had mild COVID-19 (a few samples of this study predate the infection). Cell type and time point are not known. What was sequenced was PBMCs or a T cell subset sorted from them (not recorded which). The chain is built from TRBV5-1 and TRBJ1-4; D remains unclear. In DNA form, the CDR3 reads TGCGCCAGCAAAAGGGTACCTAATGAAAAACTGTTTTTT. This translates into CASKRVPNEKLFF.